The 25 T cell receptor beta chains below come from one sample, sequenced in a study of cytomegalovirus exposure and HLA in healthy donors. PCR used 60 Vbeta primers and 13 Jbeta primers. Libraries were prepared by immunoSEQ multiplex PCR; TCRdb keeps only in-frame clonotypes and omits some of them. This repertoire shows about 200,000 clones, roughly 80% found once; its top ten account for 2.9%. Sequencing input: PBMCs. Source of these receptors: a woman in her twenties or thirties in good health and CMV-seronegative.

On this clone itself: The junction and the germline gene differ at one end; a read error may be behind it. V and J are TRBV4-1 and TRBJ1-2, with 9 bases fitting TRBD1. The length of the CDR3 is 14 residues. The germline CDR1 and CDR2 sequences are MGHRA and YSYEKL. CDR3 residues: CASSLGQGGYGYPF. The CDR3 nucleotides are TGCGCCAGCAGCCTGGGACAGGGTGGGTATGGCTACCCCTTC.

V and J are TRBV10-3 and TRBJ1-1, with D perhaps TRBD1 (5 bases). Germline V lookup: CDR1 ENHRY, CDR2 SYGVKD. This CDR3 has 13 residues. Trimming removed 6 bases at V and 1 base at J, with 9 bases between. Written as DNA, the CDR3 is TGTGCCATCAGCGGTACAGGGAACACTGAAGCTTTCTTT. It specifies CAISGTGNTEAFF.

This clone was recorded only once. The chain couples TRBV6-5 to TRBJ2-5; possibly TRBD2 for D (6 bases). CDR3 length equals 12 residues. CDR1 MNHEY and CDR2 SVGAGI come from the germline V gene. V was pared by 4 bases and J by 5 bases, with 8 bases between. CDR3 region: CASSFAGETQYF. The DNA of the CDR3 is TGTGCCAGCAGTTTCGCGGGGGAGACCCAGTACTTC.

The table lists this clone with a few counts. This chain connects TRBV5-4 to TRBJ2-7; TRBD1 might be the D (5 bases). V lost 7 bases, J lost 2 bases, and 22 bases lay in between. The CDR3 totals 16 residues. The germline CDR1 and CDR2 sequences are SGHNT and YYREEE (reference sequence). DNA for the CDR3: TGTGCCAGCGGTTGGACGCAGGGTGCCGGACCCTACGAGCAGTACTTC. Its protein product is CASGWTQGAGPYEQYF.

CDR3 region: CASSRQRSWDNSYEQYF. Here the CDR3 DNA reads TGCGCCAGCAGCCGGCAACGAAGCTGGGACAACTCCTACGAGCAGTACTTC. The gene calls are TRBV4-1 and TRBJ2-5; a possible D gene is TRBD1 (6 bases). Near its end, the DNA agrees better with TRBJ2-7, so the J call may be wrong. CDR1 MGHRA and CDR2 YSYEKL come from the germline V gene. This CDR3 contains 17 residues.

The chain uses TRBV6-6 and TRBJ1-4, with D possibly matching TRBD1 (5 bases). CDR3 length: 14 residues. Germline values: CDR1 MNHNY, CDR2 SVGAGI (reference sequence). V lost 5 bases, J lost 5 bases, and 12 bases lay in between. CDR3 DNA sequence: TGTGCCAGCAGTGGACGGGGGGACAATGAAAAACTGTTTTTT. Amino acid sequence: CASSGRGDNEKLFF.

A few counts support this clone. The chain combines TRBV7-2 with TRBJ1-4; 7 bases are a match to TRBD1. J gave up 8 bases and V 6 bases, and 3 bases lay outside the gene matches. Germline CDR1 is SGHTA and CDR2 is FQGNSA. The CDR3 runs 12 residues. The chain's CDR3 is CASRRDSEKLFF. The CDR3 nucleotides read TGTGCCAGCAGGAGGGACAGCGAAAAACTGTTTTTT.

This clone turned up a few times. The V gene is TRBV15, the J gene TRBJ2-7; 7 nucleotides agree with TRBD1. Trimming took 0 bases from V and 6 from J; bases not matched to a gene: 8. Germline V CDR1 and CDR2: LNHNV, YYDKDF (reference sequence). The CDR3 is 15 amino acids. CDR3 nucleotide sequence: TGTGCCACCAGCAGAGATCAGTACAGGGGATCCGAGCAGTACTTC. This sequence encodes CATSRDQYRGSEQYF.

The rearrangement joins TRBV6-1 to TRBJ1-1; the D is unclear. This CDR3 is built from 14 residues. CDR1 is MNHNS, CDR2 SASEGT, per germline. Trimming pared 5 bases from V and 6 bases from J, leaving 16 bases between. DNA for the CDR3: TGTGCCAGCAGTAGGGAGTTTTTTGGGTCTGAAGCTTTCTTT. Translating gives CASSREFFGSEAFF.

The chain uses TRBV9 and TRBJ2-1, with 9 bases that match TRBD2. The germline gives CDR1 SGDLS, CDR2 YYNGEE. J was trimmed by 7 bases and V by 0 bases; bases with no gene match: 8. The CDR3 has 16 amino acids. The CDR3 protein is CASSVVSAGGANEQFF. The CDR3 DNA reads as TGTGCCAGCAGCGTAGTTTCAGCGGGAGGTGCTAATGAGCAGTTCTTC.

The genes are TRBV6-6 and TRBJ1-2, with 10 bases that match TRBD1. This CDR3 has 16 amino acids. CDR1 and CDR2 from the germline V gene are MNHNY and SVGAGI (reference sequence). Trimming removed 4 bases from V and 2 bases from J; junction bases left unmatched: 7. The CDR3 DNA reads as TGTGCCAGCAGTTTCCTACCGGGACAGGGGAACTATGGCTACACCTTC. Residues: CASSFLPGQGNYGYTF.

There are a few counts of this clone. V usage is TRBV7-8 and J usage is TRBJ2-7; D call uncertain. The CDR3 is 12 amino acids. CDR1 and CDR2 (germline): SGHVS, FQNEAQ. V was cut by 1 base and J by 3 bases, with 4 bases left in between. CDR3 nucleotide sequence: TGTGCCAGCAGCTTAGTTCACTACGAGCAGTACTTC. It specifies CASSLVHYEQYF. The variable domain in full, with the rest retrieved from reference TRBV7-8 and TRBJ2-7, is GAGVSQSPRYKVAKRGQDVALRCDPISGHVSLFWYQQALGQGPEFLTYFQNEAQLDKSGLPSDRFFAERPEGSVSTLKIQRTQQEDSAVYLCASSLVHYEQYFGPGTRLTVT.

V usage is TRBV4-2 and J usage is TRBJ1-4, with 9 bases that match TRBD1. The CDR3 spans 17 residues. Per germline, CDR1 LGHNA and CDR2 YNFKEQ. With 2 bases clipped from V and 1 base from J, the junction kept 5 bases outside the gene matches. This chain's CDR3 is CASSQTMDRGTNEKLFF. The DNA for the CDR3 is TGTGCCAGCAGCCAAACTATGGACAGGGGAACTAATGAAAAACTGTTTTTT.

The CDR3 loop reads CASSLVGTLTNYGYTF. In DNA, the CDR3 is TGTGCCAGCAGCTTGGTCGGGACACTGACTAACTATGGCTACACCTTC. V usage is TRBV5-4 and J usage is TRBJ1-2, with TRBD1 as a possible D gene (6 bases). The germline V and J ends were trimmed by 0 bases and 0 bases, with 12 bases remaining between them. Germline V lookup: CDR1 SGHNT, CDR2 YYREEE (reference sequence). This CDR3 has 16 amino acids. Full variable domain (outside the CDR3, taken from reference TRBV5-4 and TRBJ1-2): ETGVTQSPTHLIKTRGQQVTLRCSSQSGHNTVSWYQQALGQGPQFIFQYYREEENGRGNFPPRFSGLQFPNYSSELNVNALELDDSALYLCASSLVGTLTNYGYTFGSGTRLTVV.

The CDR3 protein is CASIDRASTDTQYF. DNA of the CDR3: TGTGCCAGCATTGACAGGGCGTCCACAGATACGCAGTATTTT. This chain uses TRBV2 with TRBJ2-3, with 7 bases fitting TRBD1. This CDR3 spans 14 amino acids. The V gene's germline CDR1 is SNHLY and CDR2 FYNNEI. Trimming took 7 bases from V and 2 from J; bases not matched to a gene: 6. The full variable domain, its missing parts supplied by reference TRBV2 and TRBJ2-3, is EPEVTQTPSHQVTQMGQEVILRCVPISNHLYFYWYRQILGQKVEFLVSFYNNEISEKSEIFDDQFSVERPDGSNFTLKIRSTKLEDSAMYFCASIDRASTDTQYFGPGTRLTVL.

This clone occurred once. J is TRBJ2-2 and V is TRBV19; 9 positions agree with TRBD1. CDR1 and CDR2 from the germline V gene are LNHDA and SQIVND (reference sequence). This CDR3 contains 15 residues. V trimming: 1 base; J trimming: 5 bases; junction bases outside the gene matches: 2. The CDR3 bases are TGTGCCAGTAGTATAGGACAGGGGGGTACCGGGGAGCTGTTTTTT. This sequence encodes CASSIGQGGTGELFF.

The V gene is TRBV28, the J gene TRBJ2-7; 9 bases fit TRBD2. The CDR3 is made up of 12 amino acids. The germline V gene has CDR1 MDHEN and CDR2 SYDVKM. Losses at the gene ends were 2 bases for V and 9 bases for J; bases not matched to a gene: 2. The DNA of the CDR3 is TGTGCCAGCAGTTTACTGCGGGAGGGGCAGTACTTC. As protein: CASSLLREGQYF.

By share, this clone ranks as medium-sized. V and J are TRBV4-1 and TRBJ1-3, with D possibly matching TRBD1 (6 bases). Deletions cut 1 base from V and 2 bases from J, with 9 bases between. The CDR3 loop spans 15 amino acids. CDR1 and CDR2 (germline): MGHRA, YSYEKL. The CDR3: CASSQGTVTGNTIYF. CDR3 sequence (DNA): TGCGCCAGCAGCCAAGGGACAGTAACTGGAAACACCATATATTTT.

A note on this clone: This sample includes further DNA sequences coding for the same CDR3. V and J are TRBV13 and TRBJ2-3; possibly TRBD2 for D (7 bases). CDR1 is PRHDT, CDR2 FYEKMQ, per germline (reference sequence). V lost 5 bases to trimming and J lost 4 bases, with 16 bases between them. There are 15 residues in the CDR3. The DNA for the CDR3 is TGTGCCAGCAGCCGGGGGGCTCTGGATCCAGATACGCAGTATTTT. Translation gives CASSRGALDPDTQYF.

The chain links TRBV28 to TRBJ2-7; possibly TRBD2 for D (6 bases). Germline CDR1 reads MDHEN; CDR2 reads SYDVKM. CDR3 size: 15 residues. V gave up 2 bases and J gave up 2 bases, with 13 bases separating them. CDR3 sequence: CASSLEREDPYEQYF. The DNA for the CDR3 is TGTGCCAGCAGTTTAGAGAGGGAGGACCCCTACGAGCAGTACTTC.

This clone appeared a single time. The V gene is TRBV7-9, the J gene TRBJ2-1, with 11 bases fitting TRBD1. V was pared by 8 bases and J by 6 bases, with 18 bases of the junction left unmatched. This CDR3 is 18 amino acids long. Germline CDR1 SEHNR, CDR2 FQNEAQ (reference sequence). Here the CDR3 DNA reads TGTGCCAGCTCCCGGGACAGGGGGTTTTTGGAGTATCTCAATGAGCAGTTCTTC. Its translation is CASSRDRGFLEYLNEQFF.

The chain recombines TRBV29-1 with TRBJ1-5, with D possibly being TRBD1 (5 bases). Germline assignment: CDR1 SQVTM and CDR2 ANQGSEA. The CDR3 is 14 amino acids. V lost 5 bases and J lost 6, with 17 bases in between. In nucleotides, the CDR3 is TGCAGCGTTCGGTTAGGGGATTGGGGTCAGCCCCAGCATTTT. As protein: CSVRLGDWGQPQHF. Full variable domain (rest looked up from reference TRBV29-1 and TRBJ1-5): SAVISQKPSRDICQRGTSLTIQCQVDSQVTMMFWYRQQPGQSLTLIATANQGSEATYESGFVIDKFPISRPNLTFSTLTVSNMSPEDSSIYLCSVRLGDWGQPQHFGDGTRLSIL.

The chain links TRBV7-2 to TRBJ2-5, with TRBD2 identical over 7 bases. Trimming at V came to 5 bases and at J to 1 base, leaving 4 bases not matched to a gene. Looked up from germline, CDR1 is SGHTA and CDR2 is FQGNSA. The CDR3 length is 14 residues. CDR3 residues: CASSLSGFQETQYF. In DNA form, the CDR3 reads TGTGCCAGCAGCCTTAGCGGGTTCCAAGAGACCCAGTACTTC.

This rearrangement joins TRBV30 to TRBJ2-2; weak D call: TRBD2 (5 bases). Germline lookup yields CDR1 GTSNPN and CDR2 SVGIG (reference sequence). Trimming left V 8 bases short and J 0 bases short, with 13 bases between. The CDR3 has 14 residues. The DNA for the CDR3 is TGTGCCCGGACTGGACTCGCGAACACCGGGGAGCTGTTTTTT. Protein: CARTGLANTGELFF.

The V call is TRBV10-3, the J call TRBJ2-1; no firm D call. This CDR3 has 13 amino acids. Germline CDR1 and CDR2: ENHRY and SYGVKD. The V and J ends lost 9 bases and 0 bases respectively, with 9 bases between them. The DNA for the CDR3 is TGTGCCATTGCCTTCGGCTCCTACAATGAGCAGTTCTTC. Encoded protein: CAIAFGSYNEQFF.